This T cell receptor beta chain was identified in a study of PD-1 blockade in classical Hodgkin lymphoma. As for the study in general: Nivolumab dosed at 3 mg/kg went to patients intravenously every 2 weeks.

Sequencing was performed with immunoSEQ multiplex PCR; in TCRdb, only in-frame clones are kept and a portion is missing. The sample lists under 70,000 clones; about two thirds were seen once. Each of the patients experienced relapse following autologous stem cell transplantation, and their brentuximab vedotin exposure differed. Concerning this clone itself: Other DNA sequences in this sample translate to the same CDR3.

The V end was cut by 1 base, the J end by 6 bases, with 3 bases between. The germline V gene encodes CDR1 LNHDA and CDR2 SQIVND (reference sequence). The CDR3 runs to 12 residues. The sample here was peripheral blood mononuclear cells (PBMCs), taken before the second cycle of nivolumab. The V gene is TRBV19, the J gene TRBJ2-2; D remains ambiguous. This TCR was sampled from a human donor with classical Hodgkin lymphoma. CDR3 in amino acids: CASSIAAGELFF. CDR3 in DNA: TGTGCCAGTAGTATAGCGGCCGGGGAGCTGTTTTTT.